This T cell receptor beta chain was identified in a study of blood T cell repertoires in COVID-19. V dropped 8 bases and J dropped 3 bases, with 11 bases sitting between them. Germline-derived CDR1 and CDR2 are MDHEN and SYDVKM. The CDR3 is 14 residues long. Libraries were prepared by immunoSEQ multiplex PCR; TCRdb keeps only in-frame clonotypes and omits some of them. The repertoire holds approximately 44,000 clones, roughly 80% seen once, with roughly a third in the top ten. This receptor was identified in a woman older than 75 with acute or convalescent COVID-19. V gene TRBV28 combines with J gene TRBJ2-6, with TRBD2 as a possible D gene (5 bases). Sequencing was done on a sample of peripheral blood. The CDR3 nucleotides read TGTGCCAGCGGAGGTATAGGTGGGGCCAACGTCCTGACTTTC. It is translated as CASGGIGGANVLTF.